A single sample gave rise to the 24 T cell receptor beta chains below, sequenced in a study of regulatory T cells in long-lasting Graves disease. Time point given: newly diagnosed GD, antithyroid drugs for less than 3 months. RNA extracted from PBMCs served as the sequencing template. The authors built TCR beta libraries using iRepertoire HTBI primers and Arm-PCR of CDR3 regions. TCRdb redid the calling of the multiplex PCR reads with MiXCR, one entry per CDR3 protein. The sample contains around 250,000 distinct CDR3 sequences, 20% to 25% of which appear only once. Sequenced here: peripheral blood mononuclear cells (PBMCs), sampled at new diagnosis, from a patient treated with antithyroid drugs. The receptors stem from a female donor with Graves disease.

A few counts support this clonotype. Given a much more abundant clone one base away, this may be a read error. The chain's CDR3 is CAGSFSGTGSHGYTF. In DNA form, the CDR3 reads TGTGCCGGCAGCTTTTCCGGGACAGGGAGCCATGGCTACACCTTC. This chain uses TRBV7-2 with TRBJ1-2; 9 bases match TRBD1. This CDR3 spans 15 amino acids. The V gene's germline CDR1 is SGHTA and CDR2 FQGNSA.

The V and J genes are TRBV5-5 and TRBJ1-5; D gene ambiguous. The germline V gene encodes CDR1 SGHKS and CDR2 YYEKEE (reference sequence). V was cut by 4 bases and J by 2 bases, with 16 bases left in between. This CDR3 has 16 amino acids. CDR3 coding DNA: TGTGCCAGCAGCCGGAGTGGACTAAGGGGCAATCAGCCCCAGCATTTT. Amino acids: CASSRSGLRGNQPQHF.

This clonotype showed up just a few times. One junction end disagrees with the germline gene, perhaps due to a read error. CDR3: CTSSEGGSISYEQYF. CDR3 coding DNA: TGTACCAGTAGTGAGGGGGGGTCTATCTCCTACGAGCAGTACTTC. J is TRBJ2-7 and V is TRBV19; tentatively, D is TRBD2 (7 bases). Germline CDR1 is LNHDA and CDR2 is SQIVND (reference sequence). The CDR3 has 15 residues.

In its sample, this clonotype was seen many times. The chain recombines TRBV7-2 with TRBJ2-3, with TRBD2 as a possible D gene (7 bases). The CDR3 length is 14 residues. V was shortened by 3 bases and J by 5 bases, with 12 bases between the two germline ends. Germline CDR1 reads SGHTA; CDR2 reads FQGNSA. The CDR3 here is CASSFPGEGDTQYF. CDR3 sequence (DNA): TGTGCCAGCAGCTTCCCAGGGGAGGGAGATACGCAGTATTTT. Looking up the rest from reference TRBV7-2 and TRBJ2-3 gives the full variable domain: GAGVSQSPSNKVTEKGKDVELRCDPISGHTALYWYRQSLGQGLEFLIYFQGNSAPDKSGLPSDRFSAERTGGSVSTLTIQRTQQEDSAVYLCASSFPGEGDTQYFGPGTRLTVL.

This clonotype was seen repeatedly, ten times or more. The chain combines TRBV30 with TRBJ2-6; 7 bases map to TRBD1. The CDR3 has 13 amino acids. Looked up from germline, CDR1 is GTSNPN and CDR2 is SVGIG (reference sequence). Trimming cost V 8 bases and J 3 bases; bases outside gene matches: 4. The CDR3 nucleotides are TGTGCCCAGACAGGGTTTGGGGCCAACGTCCTGACTTTC. Amino acid sequence: CAQTGFGANVLTF.

This clonotype was detected many times. CDR3 region: CASSMTGYQPQHF. The CDR3, as DNA: TGTGCCAGCAGTATGACAGGGTATCAGCCCCAGCATTTT. The genes are TRBV6-1 and TRBJ1-5; 7 positions match TRBD1. Germline CDR1 is MNHNS and CDR2 is SASEGT. The CDR3 extends over 13 amino acids. Trimming removed 5 bases from V and 5 bases from J; junction bases left unmatched: 3.

Many counts were recorded for this clonotype. DNA of the CDR3: TGCAGTGCTAGAGACGCGGGGGGATATAAGTACGAGCAGTACTTC. This encodes CSARDAGGYKYEQYF. The rearrangement uses TRBV20-1 and TRBJ2-7, with 8 bases aligning to TRBD2. The trim removed 0 bases at V and 4 bases at J, leaving 8 bases unmatched. The CDR3 loop spans 15 amino acids. The germline V gene has CDR1 DFQATT and CDR2 SNEGSKA (reference sequence).

This clonotype was counted at least ten times. This chain uses TRBV7-2 with TRBJ2-3; 12 bases are a match to TRBD2. V dropped 5 bases and J dropped 7; count of bases not matched to a gene: 16. CDR3 length: 18 residues. Germline CDR1 reads SGHTA; CDR2 reads FQGNSA. CDR3: CASSLSLYRTSGANTQYF. CDR3 nucleotides: TGTGCCAGCAGCCTCTCCCTATACAGGACTAGCGGGGCAAATACGCAGTATTTT.

The table lists this clonotype with many counts. The chain carries TRBV12-3 or TRBV12-4 and TRBJ2-1; 10 bases are a match to TRBD1. This CDR3 region has 15 residues. With 5 bases clipped from V and 6 bases from J, the junction kept 7 bases outside the gene matches. The CDR3 region has the DNA TGTGCCAGCAGTATAAGACAGGGGGCTTCCAATGAGCAGTTCTTC. This codes for CASSIRQGASNEQFF.

This clonotype was counted many times. J is TRBJ1-1 and V is TRBV6-2 or TRBV6-3; D remains ambiguous. This CDR3 region has 14 residues. Germline CDR1 and CDR2: MNHEY and SVGEGT. V was shortened by 1 base and J by 4 bases, with 10 bases between the two germline ends. In DNA form, the CDR3 reads TGTGCCAGCAGTTACTGGCAGCTGAGCACTGAAGCTTTCTTT. This sequence encodes CASSYWQLSTEAFF.

The rearrangement uses TRBV10-3 and TRBJ2-3, with D perhaps TRBD1 (6 bases). The V gene lost 5 bases and the J gene lost 5 bases, with 11 bases spanning the gap. The germline V gene has CDR1 ENHRY and CDR2 SYGVKD. The CDR3 runs to 13 residues. The CDR3 coding sequence is TGTGCCATCAGTACATTAGGGGGAGATACGCAGTATTTT. It translates to CAISTLGGDTQYF.

This clonotype was found many times. This chain uses TRBV11-2 with TRBJ2-2; 8 bases are a match to TRBD2. CDR3 length: 16 amino acids. Germline V CDR1 and CDR2: SGHAT, FQNNGV. V trimming: 2 bases; J trimming: 2 bases; junction bases outside the gene matches: 4. Here the CDR3 DNA reads TGTGCCAGCAGCTTACGGAGCGGGGGAAACACCGGGGAGCTGTTTTTT. Amino acid sequence: CASSLRSGGNTGELFF.

A word on this clonotype: Likely a read error: the CDR3 ends without its conserved phenylalanine or tryptophan. The chain couples TRBV6-1 to TRBJ1-6, with D possibly TRBD1 on 5 matching bases. The V end lost 3 bases, the J end lost 8 bases, and 8 bases lay between the germline ends. The CDR3 runs to 13 residues. CDR1 and CDR2 (germline): MNHNS, SASEGT. The chain's CDR3 is CASSDGTYSPLHS. In DNA, the CDR3 is TGTGCCAGCAGTGACGGGACGTATTCACCCCTCCACTCT.

This clonotype was seen ten or more times. The chain couples TRBV6-5 to TRBJ2-1; possible D gene TRBD1, 5 bases. The germline V gene has CDR1 MNHEY and CDR2 SVGAGI. The CDR3 covers 15 residues. Trimming left V 2 bases short and J 2 bases short, with 10 bases between. The CDR3 nucleotides read TGTGCCAGCAGTTACGGCCAGGGTACCTACAATGAGCAGTTCTTC. Translating gives CASSYGQGTYNEQFF.

A few counts support this clonotype. The chain links TRBV5-6 to TRBJ1-1; a weak D match, TRBD1 (5 bases). Germline CDR1 and CDR2: SGHDT and YYEEEE. Trimming took 4 bases from V and 3 from J, leaving 13 bases between them. CDR3 length: 14 residues. The CDR3 region is CASSRGLTDTEAFF. The CDR3 nucleotides read TGTGCCAGCAGCAGGGGACTTACGGACACTGAAGCTTTCTTT.

This clonotype was seen many times. The chain uses TRBV14 and TRBJ1-1; a weak D match, TRBD1 (5 bases). Trimming stripped 4 bases from V and 0 bases from J, with 12 bases between. The CDR3 is made up of 15 amino acids. The germline CDR1 and CDR2 sequences are SGHDN and FVKESK. CDR3 in DNA: TGTGCCAGCAGCCGCCCGGGACTTATGAACACTGAAGCTTTCTTT. Protein product: CASSRPGLMNTEAFF.

This clonotype showed up many times. V and J are TRBV7-2 and TRBJ1-3; unclear D gene. This CDR3 comprises 13 residues. Germline V gene sequence: CDR1 SGHTA, CDR2 FQGNSA. The V end lost 5 bases, the J end lost 8 bases, and 13 bases lay between the germline ends. CDR3 in amino acids: CASSVGLGDTIYF. CDR3 DNA sequence: TGTGCCAGCAGCGTAGGACTCGGGGACACCATATATTTT.

This clonotype was found many times. CDR3 in amino acids: CASSGSRTRSLEQFF. For the CDR3, the DNA is TGTGCCAGTAGTGGGTCAAGGACGCGGTCACTTGAGCAGTTCTTC. The chain combines TRBV19 with TRBJ2-1; D is ambiguous. V lost 5 bases and J 9 bases, leaving 20 bases between the germline ends. Germline CDR1 reads LNHDA; CDR2 reads SQIVND (reference sequence). The CDR3 loop spans 15 amino acids.

There are many counts of this clonotype. V is TRBV20-1 and J is TRBJ2-1, with no clear D. Germline CDR1 DFQATT, CDR2 SNEGSKA (reference sequence). CDR3 length equals 11 residues. CDR3 residues: CSEELWNEQFF. The CDR3 DNA reads TGCTCCGAGGAGTTGTGGAATGAGCAGTTCTTC.

This clonotype appeared many times. This chain joins TRBV2 and TRBJ1-1, with 7 nucleotides matching TRBD1. CDR3 size: 13 residues. CDR1 and CDR2 from the germline V gene are SNHLY and FYNNEI. V lost 8 bases to trimming and J lost 0 bases; unmatched junction nucleotides: 3. CDR3 coding DNA: TGTGCCAGCGGACAGGAGATGAACACTGAAGCTTTCTTT. Its protein product is CASGQEMNTEAFF.

This clonotype was observed at least ten times. The gene calls are TRBV10-3 and TRBJ1-2, with a possible D match to TRBD1 (5 bases). Germline-derived CDR1 and CDR2 are ENHRY and SYGVKD. This CDR3 spans 13 amino acids. V was trimmed by 2 bases and J by 6 bases, leaving 10 bases between them. CDR3 DNA sequence: TGTGCCATCAGTGAGAGTAAGGGACATGGCTACACCTTC. As protein: CAISESKGHGYTF.

The J gene is TRBJ1-1, the V gene TRBV5-5; perhaps TRBD1 as D (5 bases). Deletions cut 4 bases from V and 4 bases from J, with 17 bases between. The CDR3 runs to 15 residues. Germline loops: CDR1 SGHKS, CDR2 YYEKEE (reference sequence). DNA for the CDR3: TGTGCCAGCAGCCTCTCCCGAGGGGCGGTCACTGAAGCTTTCTTT. This gives the protein CASSLSRGAVTEAFF.

The genes are TRBV7-2 and TRBJ1-1; maybe TRBD1 (6 bases). The V end lost 4 bases, the J end lost 6 bases, and 12 bases lay between the germline ends. The CDR3 loop spans 13 amino acids. CDR1 SGHTA and CDR2 FQGNSA come from the germline V gene. CDR3 DNA: TGTGCCAGCAGCTCAGCGGGGGCGGCTGAAGCTTTCTTT. Translating it yields CASSSAGAAEAFF. Based on the CDR3 plus reference TRBV7-2 and TRBJ1-1, the full variable domain is GAGVSQSPSNKVTEKGKDVELRCDPISGHTALYWYRQSLGQGLEFLIYFQGNSAPDKSGLPSDRFSAERTGGSVSTLTIQRTQQEDSAVYLCASSSAGAAEAFFGQGTRLTVV.

This clonotype was seen many times. The V call is TRBV20-1, the J call TRBJ1-2, with D maybe TRBD1 (5 bases). CDR1 DFQATT and CDR2 SNEGSKA come from the germline V gene (reference sequence). The CDR3 extends over 12 amino acids. Trimming removed 3 bases at V and 8 bases at J, with 13 bases between. CDR3 sequence: CSARQGSQGYTF. Here the CDR3 DNA reads TGCAGTGCTAGGCAGGGATCCCAGGGCTACACCTTC.